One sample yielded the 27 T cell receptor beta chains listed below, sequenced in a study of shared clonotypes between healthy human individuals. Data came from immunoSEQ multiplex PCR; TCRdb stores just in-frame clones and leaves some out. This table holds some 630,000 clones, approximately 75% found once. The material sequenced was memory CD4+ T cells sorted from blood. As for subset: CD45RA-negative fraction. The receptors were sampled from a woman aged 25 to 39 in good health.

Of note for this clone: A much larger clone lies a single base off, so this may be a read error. The CDR3 DNA follows: TGTGCCAGCAGTTTGGACAGCTCCTACAATGAGCAGTTCTTC. Translating it yields CASSLDSSYNEQFF. This rearrangement joins TRBV28 to TRBJ2-1; perhaps TRBD1 as D (6 bases). The CDR3 totals 14 residues. Trimming shortened V by 3 bases and J by 0 bases, and 6 bases separated the two germline ends. Germline CDR1 MDHEN, CDR2 SYDVKM.

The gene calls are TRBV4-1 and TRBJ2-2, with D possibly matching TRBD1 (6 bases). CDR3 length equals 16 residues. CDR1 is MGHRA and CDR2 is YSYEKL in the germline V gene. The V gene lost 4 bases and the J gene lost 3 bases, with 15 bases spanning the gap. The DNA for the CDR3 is TGCGCCAGCAGCCCGAGGACAGATCAACACACCGGGGAGCTGTTTTTT. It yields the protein CASSPRTDQHTGELFF.

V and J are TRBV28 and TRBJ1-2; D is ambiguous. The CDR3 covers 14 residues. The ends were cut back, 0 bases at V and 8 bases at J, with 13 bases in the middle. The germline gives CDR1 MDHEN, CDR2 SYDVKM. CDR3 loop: CASSLWTEITGYTF. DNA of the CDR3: TGTGCCAGCAGTTTATGGACCGAGATTACCGGCTACACCTTC.

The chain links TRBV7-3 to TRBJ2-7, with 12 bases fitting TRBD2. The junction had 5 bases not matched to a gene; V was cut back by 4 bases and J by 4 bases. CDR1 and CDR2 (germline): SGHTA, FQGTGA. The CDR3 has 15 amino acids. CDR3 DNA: TGTGCCAGCAGCTCCCTAGCGGGAGGGATATACGAGCAGTACTTC. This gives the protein CASSSLAGGIYEQYF.

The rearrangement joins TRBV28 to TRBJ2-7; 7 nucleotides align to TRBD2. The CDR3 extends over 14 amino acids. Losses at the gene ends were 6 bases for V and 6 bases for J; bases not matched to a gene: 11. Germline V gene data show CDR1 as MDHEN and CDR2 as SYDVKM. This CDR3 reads CASSQGGPSSEQYF. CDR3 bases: TGTGCCAGCAGCCAGGGAGGGCCCTCATCCGAGCAGTACTTC.

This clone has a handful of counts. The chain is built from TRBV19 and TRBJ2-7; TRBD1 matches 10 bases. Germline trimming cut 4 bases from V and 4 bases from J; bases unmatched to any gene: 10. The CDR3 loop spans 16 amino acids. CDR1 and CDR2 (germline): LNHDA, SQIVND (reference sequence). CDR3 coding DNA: TGTGCCAGTAGTAGATACACCCGGGACAGGGGTTACGAGCAGTACTTC. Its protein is CASSRYTRDRGYEQYF.

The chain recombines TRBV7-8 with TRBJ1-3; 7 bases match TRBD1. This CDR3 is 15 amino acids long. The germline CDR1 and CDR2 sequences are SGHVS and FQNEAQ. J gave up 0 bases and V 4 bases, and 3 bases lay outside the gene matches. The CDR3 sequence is CASSSRTGSGNTIYF. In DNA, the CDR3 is TGTGCCAGCAGCTCCCGGACAGGCTCTGGAAACACCATATATTTT.

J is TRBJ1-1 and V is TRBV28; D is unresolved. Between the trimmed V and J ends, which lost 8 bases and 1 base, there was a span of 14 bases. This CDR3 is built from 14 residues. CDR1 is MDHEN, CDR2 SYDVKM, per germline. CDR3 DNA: TGTGCCAGCGCACCCTGGACGGGGAACACTGAAGCTTTCTTT. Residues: CASAPWTGNTEAFF.

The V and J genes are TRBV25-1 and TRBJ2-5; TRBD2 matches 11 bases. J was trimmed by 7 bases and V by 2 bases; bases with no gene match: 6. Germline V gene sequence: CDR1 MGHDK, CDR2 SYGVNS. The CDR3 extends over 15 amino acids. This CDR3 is CASSEQTSGKGTQYF. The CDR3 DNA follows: TGTGCCAGCAGTGAACAGACTAGCGGGAAGGGGACCCAGTACTTC. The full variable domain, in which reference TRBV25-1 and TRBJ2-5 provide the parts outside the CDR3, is EADIYQTPRYLVIGTGKKITLECSQTMGHDKMYWYQQDPGMELHLIHYSYGVNSTEKGDLSSESTVSRIRTEHFPLTLESARPSHTSQYLCASSEQTSGKGTQYFGPGTRLLVL.

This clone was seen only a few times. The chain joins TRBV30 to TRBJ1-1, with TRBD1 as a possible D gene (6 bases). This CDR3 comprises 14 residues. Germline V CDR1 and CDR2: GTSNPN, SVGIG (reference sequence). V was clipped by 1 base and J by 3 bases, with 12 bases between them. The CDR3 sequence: CAWSGPTGHTEAFF. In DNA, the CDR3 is TGTGCCTGGAGTGGACCGACAGGCCACACTGAAGCTTTCTTT.

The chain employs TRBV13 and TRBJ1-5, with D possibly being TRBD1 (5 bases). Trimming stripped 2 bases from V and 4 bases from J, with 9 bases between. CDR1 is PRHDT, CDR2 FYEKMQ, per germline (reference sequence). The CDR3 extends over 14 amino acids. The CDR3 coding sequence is TGTGCCAGCAGCTTAAAGGGGAAAAATCAGCCCCAGCATTTT. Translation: CASSLKGKNQPQHF.

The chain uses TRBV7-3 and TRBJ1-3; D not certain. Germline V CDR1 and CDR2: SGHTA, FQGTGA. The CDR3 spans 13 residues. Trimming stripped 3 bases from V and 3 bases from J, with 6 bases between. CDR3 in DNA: TGTGCCAGCAGCTTCCGGGGTGGAAACACCATATATTTT. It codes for CASSFRGGNTIYF.

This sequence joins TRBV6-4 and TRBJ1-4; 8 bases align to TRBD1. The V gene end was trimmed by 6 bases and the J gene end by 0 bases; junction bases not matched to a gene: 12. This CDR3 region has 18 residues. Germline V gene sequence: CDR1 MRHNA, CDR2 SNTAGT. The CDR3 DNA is TGTGCCAGCAGGGGCTTGGGACAGGAGGGCACAACTAATGAAAAACTGTTTTTT. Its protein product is CASRGLGQEGTTNEKLFF.

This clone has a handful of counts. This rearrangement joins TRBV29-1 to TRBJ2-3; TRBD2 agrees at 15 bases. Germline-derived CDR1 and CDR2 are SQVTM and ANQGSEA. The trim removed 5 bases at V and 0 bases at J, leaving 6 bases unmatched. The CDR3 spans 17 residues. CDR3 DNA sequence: TGCAGCGTTTTAGGGACTAGCGGGAGGATCAGCACAGATACGCAGTATTTT. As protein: CSVLGTSGRISTDTQYF.

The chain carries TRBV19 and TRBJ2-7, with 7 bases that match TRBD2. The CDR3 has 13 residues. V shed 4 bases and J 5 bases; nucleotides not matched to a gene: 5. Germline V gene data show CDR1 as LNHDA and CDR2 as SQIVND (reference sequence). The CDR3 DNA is TGTGCCAGTAGTACCAAAGCGGGGAACGAGCAGTACTTC. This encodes CASSTKAGNEQYF.

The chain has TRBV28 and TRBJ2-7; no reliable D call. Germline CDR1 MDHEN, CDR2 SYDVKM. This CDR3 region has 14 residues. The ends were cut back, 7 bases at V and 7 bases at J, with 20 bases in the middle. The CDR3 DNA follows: TGTGCCAGCATAAAAGGGTGGGGTCTGGGAGAGCAGTACTTC. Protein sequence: CASIKGWGLGEQYF.

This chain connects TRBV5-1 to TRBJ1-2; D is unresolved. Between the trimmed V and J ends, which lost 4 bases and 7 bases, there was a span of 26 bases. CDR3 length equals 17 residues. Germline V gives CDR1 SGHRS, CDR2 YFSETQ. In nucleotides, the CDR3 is TGCGCCAGCAGCCCGGGTGTCCGGCCAAACGATTTATTTGGCTACACCTTC. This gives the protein CASSPGVRPNDLFGYTF.

The CDR3 sequence is CASSRDSYSNQPQHF. DNA of the CDR3: TGTGCCAGCAGCCGGGACAGCTATAGCAATCAGCCCCAGCATTTT. The gene calls are TRBV6-5 and TRBJ1-5, with TRBD1 matching 7 bases. The CDR3 is made up of 15 amino acids. V shed 6 bases and J 0 bases; nucleotides not matched to a gene: 5. Germline V gene lookup returns CDR1 MNHEY and CDR2 SVGAGI.

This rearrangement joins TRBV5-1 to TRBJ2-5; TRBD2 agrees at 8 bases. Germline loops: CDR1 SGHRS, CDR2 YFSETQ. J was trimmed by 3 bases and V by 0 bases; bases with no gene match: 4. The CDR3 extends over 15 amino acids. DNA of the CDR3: TGCGCCAGCAGCTTGGGTCTAGCGGGTGAAGAGACCCAGTACTTC. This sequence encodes CASSLGLAGEETQYF.

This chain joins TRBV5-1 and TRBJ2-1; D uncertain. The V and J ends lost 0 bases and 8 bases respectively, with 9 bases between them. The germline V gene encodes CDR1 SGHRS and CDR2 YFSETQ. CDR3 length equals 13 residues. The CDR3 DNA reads TGCGCCAGCAGCTTGGTCGTCGGTCATGAGCAGTTCTTC. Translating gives CASSLVVGHEQFF.

This CDR3 reads CASSTAGTGTYEQYF. In nucleotides, the CDR3 is TGTGCCAGTAGTACAGCCGGGACAGGAACCTACGAGCAGTACTTC. The V call is TRBV19, the J call TRBJ2-7, with 8 bases that match TRBD1. This CDR3 is built from 15 residues. Trimming cost V 4 bases and J 2 bases; bases outside gene matches: 7. Looked up from germline, CDR1 is LNHDA and CDR2 is SQIVND (reference sequence).

Here the CDR3 reads CASTTGQGAPYEQFF. The CDR3 region has the DNA TGTGCCAGCACCACGGGACAGGGGGCGCCGTATGAGCAGTTCTTC. V is TRBV28 and J is TRBJ2-1, with TRBD1 matching 12 bases. The V and J ends lost 7 bases and 8 bases, in that order; junction bases with no gene match: 9. The CDR3 loop spans 15 amino acids. Germline assignment: CDR1 MDHEN and CDR2 SYDVKM.

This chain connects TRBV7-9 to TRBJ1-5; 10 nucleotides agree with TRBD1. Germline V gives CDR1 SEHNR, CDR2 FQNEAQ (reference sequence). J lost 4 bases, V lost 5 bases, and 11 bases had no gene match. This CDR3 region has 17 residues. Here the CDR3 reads CASSRGSGQGWNQPQHF. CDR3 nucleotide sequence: TGTGCCAGCAGCAGAGGCTCGGGACAGGGGTGGAATCAGCCCCAGCATTTT. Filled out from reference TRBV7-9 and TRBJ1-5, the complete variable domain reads DTGVSQNPRHKITKRGQNVTFRCDPISEHNRLYWYRQTLGQGPEFLTYFQNEAQLEKSRLLSDRFSAERPKGSFSTLEIQRTEQGDSAMYLCASSRGSGQGWNQPQHFGDGTRLSIL.

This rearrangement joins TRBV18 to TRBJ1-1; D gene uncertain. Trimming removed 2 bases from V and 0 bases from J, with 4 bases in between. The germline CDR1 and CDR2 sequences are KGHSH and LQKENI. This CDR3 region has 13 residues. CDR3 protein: CASSPILNTEAFF. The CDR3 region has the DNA TGTGCCAGCTCACCAATTTTGAACACTGAAGCTTTCTTT.

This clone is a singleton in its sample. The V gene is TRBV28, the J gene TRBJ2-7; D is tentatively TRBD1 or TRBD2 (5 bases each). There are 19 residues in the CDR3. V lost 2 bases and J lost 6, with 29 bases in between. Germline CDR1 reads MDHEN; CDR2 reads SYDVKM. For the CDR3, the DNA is TGTGCCAGCAGTTTAGCCAGGCAGGGATCGACTCTAGCAAGGCGCGAGCAGTACTTC. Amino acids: CASSLARQGSTLARREQYF.

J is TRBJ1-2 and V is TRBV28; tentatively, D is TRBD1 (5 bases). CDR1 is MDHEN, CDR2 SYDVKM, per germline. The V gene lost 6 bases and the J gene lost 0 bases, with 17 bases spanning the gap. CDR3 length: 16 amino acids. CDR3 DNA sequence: TGTGCCAGCAGCCACCGAGCGGGGGGTTCTAACTATGGCTACACCTTC. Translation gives CASSHRAGGSNYGYTF.

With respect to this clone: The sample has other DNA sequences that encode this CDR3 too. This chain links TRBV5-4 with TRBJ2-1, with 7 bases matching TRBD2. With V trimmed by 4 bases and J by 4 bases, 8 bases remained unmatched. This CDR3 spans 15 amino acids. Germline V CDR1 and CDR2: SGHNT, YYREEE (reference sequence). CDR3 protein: CASSAGLADYNEQFF. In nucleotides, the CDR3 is TGTGCCAGCAGCGCGGGCCTAGCGGATTACAATGAGCAGTTCTTC.